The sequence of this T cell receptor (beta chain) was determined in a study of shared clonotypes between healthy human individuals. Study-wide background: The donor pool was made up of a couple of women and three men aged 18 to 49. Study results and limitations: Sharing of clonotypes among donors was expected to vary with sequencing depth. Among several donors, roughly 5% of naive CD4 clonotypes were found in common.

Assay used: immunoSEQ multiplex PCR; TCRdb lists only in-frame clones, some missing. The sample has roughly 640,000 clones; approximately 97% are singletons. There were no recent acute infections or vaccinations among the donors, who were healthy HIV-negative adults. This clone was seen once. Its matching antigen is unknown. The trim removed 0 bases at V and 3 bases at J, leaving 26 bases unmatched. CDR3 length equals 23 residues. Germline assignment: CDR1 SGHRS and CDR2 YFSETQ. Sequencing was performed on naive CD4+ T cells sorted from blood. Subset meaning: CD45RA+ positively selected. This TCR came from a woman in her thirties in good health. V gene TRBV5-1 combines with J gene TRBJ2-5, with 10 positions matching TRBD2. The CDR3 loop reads CASSLEDKTSGTGLGRGEETQYF. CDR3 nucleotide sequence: TGCGCCAGCAGCTTGGAGGATAAAACTAGCGGGACTGGATTGGGCAGGGGGGAAGAGACCCAGTACTTC.